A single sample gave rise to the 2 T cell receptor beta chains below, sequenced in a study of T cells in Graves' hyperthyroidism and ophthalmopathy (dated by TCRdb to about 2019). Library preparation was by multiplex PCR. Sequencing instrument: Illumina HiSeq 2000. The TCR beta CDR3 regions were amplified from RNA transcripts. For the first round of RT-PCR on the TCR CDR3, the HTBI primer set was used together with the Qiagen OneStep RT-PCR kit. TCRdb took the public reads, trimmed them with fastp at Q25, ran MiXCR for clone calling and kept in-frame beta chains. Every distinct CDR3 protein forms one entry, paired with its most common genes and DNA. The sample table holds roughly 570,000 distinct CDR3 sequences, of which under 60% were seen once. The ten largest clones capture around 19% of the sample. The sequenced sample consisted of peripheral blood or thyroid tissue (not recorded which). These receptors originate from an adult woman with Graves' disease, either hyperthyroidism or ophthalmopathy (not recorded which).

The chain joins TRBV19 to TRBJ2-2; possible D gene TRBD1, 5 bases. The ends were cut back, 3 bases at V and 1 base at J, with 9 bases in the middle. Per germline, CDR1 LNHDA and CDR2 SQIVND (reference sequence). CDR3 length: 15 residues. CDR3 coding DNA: TGTGCCAGTAGTATTTGGCAGGGGAACACCGGGGAGCTGTTTTTT. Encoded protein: CASSIWQGNTGELFF.

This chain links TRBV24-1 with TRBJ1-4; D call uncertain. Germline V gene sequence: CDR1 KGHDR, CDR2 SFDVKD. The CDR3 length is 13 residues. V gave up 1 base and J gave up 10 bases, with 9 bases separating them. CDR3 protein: CATSDFDATKLFF. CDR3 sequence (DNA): TGTGCCACCAGTGATTTTGACGCCACAAAACTGTTTTTT.